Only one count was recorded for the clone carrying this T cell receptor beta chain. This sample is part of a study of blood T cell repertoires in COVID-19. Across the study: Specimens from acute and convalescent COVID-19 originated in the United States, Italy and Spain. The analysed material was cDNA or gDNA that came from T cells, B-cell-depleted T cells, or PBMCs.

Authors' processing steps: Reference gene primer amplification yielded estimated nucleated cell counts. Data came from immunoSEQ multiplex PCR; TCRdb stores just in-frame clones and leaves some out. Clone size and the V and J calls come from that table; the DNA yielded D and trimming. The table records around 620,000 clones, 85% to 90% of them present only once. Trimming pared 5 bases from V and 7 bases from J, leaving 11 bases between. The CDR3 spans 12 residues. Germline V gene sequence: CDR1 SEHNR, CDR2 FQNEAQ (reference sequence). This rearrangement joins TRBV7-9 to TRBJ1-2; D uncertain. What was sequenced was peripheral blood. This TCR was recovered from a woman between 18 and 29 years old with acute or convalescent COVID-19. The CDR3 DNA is TGTGCCAGCAGCCTCCGGGGTCTTGGCTACACCTTC. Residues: CASSLRGLGYTF. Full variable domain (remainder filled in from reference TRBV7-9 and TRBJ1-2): DTGVSQNPRHKITKRGQNVTFRCDPISEHNRLYWYRQTLGQGPEFLTYFQNEAQLEKSRLLSDRFSAERPKGSFSTLEIQRTEQGDSAMYLCASSLRGLGYTFGSGTRLTVV.